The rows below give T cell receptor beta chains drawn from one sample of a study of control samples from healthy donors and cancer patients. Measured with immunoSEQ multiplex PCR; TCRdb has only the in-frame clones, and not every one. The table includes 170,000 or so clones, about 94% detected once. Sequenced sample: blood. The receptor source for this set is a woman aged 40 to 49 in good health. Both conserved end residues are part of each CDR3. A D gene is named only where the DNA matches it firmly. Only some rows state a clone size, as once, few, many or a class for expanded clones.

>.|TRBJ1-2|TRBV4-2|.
CASSQDTLPGGYTF
TGTGCCAGCAGCCAAGATACGCTGCCGGGCGGCTACACCTTC
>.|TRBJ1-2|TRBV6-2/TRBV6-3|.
CASSYFVQSADYGYTF
TGTGCCAGCAGTTACTTTGTGCAGAGCGCAGACTATGGCTACACCTTC
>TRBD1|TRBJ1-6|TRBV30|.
CAWQGEGNSPLHF
TGTGCCTGGCAGGGGGAGGGAAATTCACCCCTCCACTTT
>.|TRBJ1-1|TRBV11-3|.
CASSLSQETEAFF
TGTGCCAGCAGCTTATCACAGGAGACTGAAGCTTTCTTT
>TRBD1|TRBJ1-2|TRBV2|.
CASRMDRPAGYGYTF
TGTGCCAGCAGGATGGACAGGCCGGCGGGCTATGGCTACACCTTC
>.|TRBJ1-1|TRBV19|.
CASSIVLVSTEAFF
TGTGCCAGTAGTATAGTGTTGGTGAGCACTGAAGCTTTCTTT
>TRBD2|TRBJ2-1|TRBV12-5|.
CASAPGGLAGGNEQFF
TGTGCTAGTGCCCCGGGGGGCCTAGCGGGAGGAAATGAGCAGTTCTTC
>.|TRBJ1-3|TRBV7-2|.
CASSLVGGSGNTIYF
TGTGCCAGCAGCTTAGTAGGTGGCTCTGGAAACACCATATATTTT
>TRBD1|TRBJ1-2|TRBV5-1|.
CASSSLGQGANYGYTF
TGCGCCAGCAGCTCGTTGGGACAGGGGGCGAACTATGGCTACACCTTC
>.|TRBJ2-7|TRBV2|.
CASRGTGRTSGRSYEQYF
TGTGCCAGCAGAGGGACAGGGAGGACTAGCGGCCGCTCCTACGAGCAGTACTTC
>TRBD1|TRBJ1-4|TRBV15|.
CATSSGPGQLNEKLFF
TGTGCCACCAGCAGTGGACCGGGACAGCTTAATGAAAAACTGTTTTTT
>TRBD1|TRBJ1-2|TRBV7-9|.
CASSQGTGDYGYTF
TGTGCCAGCAGCCAGGGGACAGGGGACTATGGCTACACCTTC
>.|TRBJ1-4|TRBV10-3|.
CAISEYADSENEKLFF
TGTGCCATCAGTGAGTACGCGGACTCCGAAAATGAAAAACTGTTTTTT
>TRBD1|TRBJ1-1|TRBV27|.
CASSPRTGRYGEAFF
TGTGCCAGCAGTCCGAGGACAGGTCGTTACGGTGAAGCTTTCTTT
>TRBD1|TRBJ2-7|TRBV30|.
CATQKRDSTYEQYF
TGTGCCACACAAAAACGGGACAGCACCTACGAGCAGTACTTC
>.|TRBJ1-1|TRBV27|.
CASSLSPATEAFF
TGTGCCAGCAGTTTATCGCCAGCCACTGAAGCTTTCTTT
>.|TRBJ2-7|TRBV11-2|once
CASSLVTFSYEQYF
TGTGCCAGCAGCTTAGTCACGTTCTCCTACGAGCAGTACTTC
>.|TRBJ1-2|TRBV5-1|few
CASSFFITENYGYTF
TGCGCCAGCAGCTTCTTCATTACGGAAAACTATGGCTACACCTTC
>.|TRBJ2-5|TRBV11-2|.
CASSLGVETQYF
TGTGCCAGCAGCTTAGGGGTCGAGACCCAGTACTTC
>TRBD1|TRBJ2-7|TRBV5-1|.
CASSLAGGYDEQYF
TGCGCCAGCAGCTTGGCAGGGGGATATGACGAGCAGTACTTC
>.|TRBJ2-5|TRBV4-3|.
CASSSTGTLEETQYF
TGCGCCAGCAGCTCAACCGGGACACTGGAAGAGACCCAGTACTTC
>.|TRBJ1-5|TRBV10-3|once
CAISEFGQPQHF
TGTGCCATCAGTGAGTTCGGTCAGCCCCAGCATTTT
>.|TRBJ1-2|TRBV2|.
CASSEGQSVRGYTF
TGTGCCAGCAGTGAAGGACAGTCGGTTCGGGGCTACACCTTC
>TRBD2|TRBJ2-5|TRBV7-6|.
CASKNLAGVETQYF
TGTGCCAGCAAGAATCTAGCGGGAGTAGAGACCCAGTACTTC
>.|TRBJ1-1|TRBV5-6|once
CASSLRENTEAFF
TGTGCCAGCAGCTTGAGGGAGAACACTGAAGCTTTCTTT